This paragraph reports one TCR beta chain. The antigen is not known. Expressed TCRB transcripts were sequenced, since all the RNA that had been isolated was reverse transcribed. Profiling relied on immunoSEQ multiplex PCR, and the TCRdb table lists in-frame clones only, not all of them. This sample has around 15,000 clones; about 72% occur once, and the top ten carry more than 0.25%. There are 14 residues in the CDR3. Trimming removed 7 bases from V and 3 bases from J; junction bases left unmatched: 8. The germline V gene has CDR1 SQVTM and CDR2 ANQGSEA. These data originate in a study of beta chain features in type 1 diabetes. Findings and limits, study-wide: Shortening that was moderate but significant affected the TCRB CDR3s of Type 1 diabetes patients in all four CD4+ subsets.

V is TRBV29-1 and J is TRBJ2-7; 11 bases are a match to TRBD2. What was sequenced was stem cell memory CD4+ T cells from blood. The receptor's source is a woman in her late teens or twenties with type 1 diabetes. The CDR3 bases are TGCAGCGCCGCGGGGACTAGCGGTCACTACGAGCAGTACTTC. Its translation is CSAAGTSGHYEQYF.